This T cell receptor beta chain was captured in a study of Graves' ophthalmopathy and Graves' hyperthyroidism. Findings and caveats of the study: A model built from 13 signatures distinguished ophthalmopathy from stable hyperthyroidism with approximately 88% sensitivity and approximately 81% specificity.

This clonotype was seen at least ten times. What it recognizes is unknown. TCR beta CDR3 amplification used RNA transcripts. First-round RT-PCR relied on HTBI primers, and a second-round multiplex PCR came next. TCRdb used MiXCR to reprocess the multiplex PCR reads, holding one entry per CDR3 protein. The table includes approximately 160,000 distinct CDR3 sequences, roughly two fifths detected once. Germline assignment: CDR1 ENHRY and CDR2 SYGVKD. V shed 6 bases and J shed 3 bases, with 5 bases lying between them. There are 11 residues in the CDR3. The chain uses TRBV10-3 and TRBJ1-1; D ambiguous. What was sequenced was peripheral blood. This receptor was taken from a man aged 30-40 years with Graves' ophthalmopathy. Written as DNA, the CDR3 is TGTGCCATCAGCGCAGACACTGAAGCTTTCTTT. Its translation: CAISADTEAFF.